Sequencing of this T cell receptor beta chain was carried out in a study of OX40 agonist ivuxolimab in advanced cancers. The overall study: Males comprised 70% to 90% of the group, whose mean age was approximately 60 years (range about 23 to 80).

Measured with immunoSEQ multiplex PCR; TCRdb has only the in-frame clones, and not every one. The repertoire holds about 78,000 clones, with roughly nine tenths as singletons. This clone was picked up a small number of times. V dropped 2 bases and J dropped 4 bases, with 7 bases sitting between them. From germline, CDR1 is SGDLS and CDR2 YYNGEE. The CDR3 consists of 13 residues. This sample comprised CD4+ or CD8+ T cells sorted from blood, obtained in a trial of the OX40 agonist ivuxolimab. The rearrangement joins TRBV9 to TRBJ1-5; D unclear. This TCR was recovered from an adult with an advanced solid tumor such as melanoma, head and neck, liver or kidney cancer. The CDR3 region is CASSVTDNQPQHF. In DNA, the CDR3 is TGTGCCAGCAGCGTTACAGATAATCAGCCCCAGCATTTT.